This TCR beta chain was found in a study of control samples from healthy donors and cancer patients. Assay used: immunoSEQ multiplex PCR; TCRdb lists only in-frame clones, some missing. In the table there are about 70,000 clones, less than 95% of which are singletons. The clonotype comes from a woman aged 30 to 39 in good health. Sequencing was done on a sample of blood.

This CDR3 is CASSLALGETQYF. CDR3 in DNA: TGTGCCAGCAGCTTAGCGCTGGGGGAGACCCAGTACTTC. The genes are TRBV7-2 and TRBJ2-5; the D is unclear. Germline assignment: CDR1 SGHTA and CDR2 FQGNSA. The CDR3 spans 13 residues. The germline V and J ends were trimmed by 0 bases and 5 bases, with 7 bases remaining between them. Full variable domain (remainder filled in from reference TRBV7-2 and TRBJ2-5): GAGVSQSPSNKVTEKGKDVELRCDPISGHTALYWYRQSLGQGLEFLIYFQGNSAPDKSGLPSDRFSAERTGGSVSTLTIQRTQQEDSAVYLCASSLALGETQYFGPGTRLLVL.